The clone carrying this T cell receptor beta chain was observed many times. The antigen is unknown. RNA transcripts were the source from which TCR beta CDR3 regions were amplified. Second-round multiplex PCR followed a first-round RT-PCR using HTBI primers. Using its own MiXCR run on the multiplex PCR reads, TCRdb lists one record per CDR3 protein. Here the sample spans approximately 210,000 distinct CDR3 sequences, 20% to 25% being singletons. V was pared by 5 bases and J by 6 bases, with 8 bases of the junction left unmatched. This CDR3 has 15 residues. The germline gives CDR1 LNHDA, CDR2 SQIVND (reference sequence). This specimen comes from a study of Graves' ophthalmopathy and Graves' hyperthyroidism. Points from the study as a whole: The authors also found most expanded thyroid clonotypes above 0.001 frequency in blood. Ophthalmopathy progression predictions by the model showed around 72% specificity and roughly 71% sensitivity.

This clonotype originated in a woman aged 50 to 65 with Graves' ophthalmopathy. Input material: peripheral blood. This chain uses TRBV19 with TRBJ1-2; 11 bases line up with TRBD1. CDR3 nucleotides: TGTGCCAGTAGTCATGGACAGGGGGCAGGGAATGGCTACACCTTC. This sequence encodes CASSHGQGAGNGYTF.